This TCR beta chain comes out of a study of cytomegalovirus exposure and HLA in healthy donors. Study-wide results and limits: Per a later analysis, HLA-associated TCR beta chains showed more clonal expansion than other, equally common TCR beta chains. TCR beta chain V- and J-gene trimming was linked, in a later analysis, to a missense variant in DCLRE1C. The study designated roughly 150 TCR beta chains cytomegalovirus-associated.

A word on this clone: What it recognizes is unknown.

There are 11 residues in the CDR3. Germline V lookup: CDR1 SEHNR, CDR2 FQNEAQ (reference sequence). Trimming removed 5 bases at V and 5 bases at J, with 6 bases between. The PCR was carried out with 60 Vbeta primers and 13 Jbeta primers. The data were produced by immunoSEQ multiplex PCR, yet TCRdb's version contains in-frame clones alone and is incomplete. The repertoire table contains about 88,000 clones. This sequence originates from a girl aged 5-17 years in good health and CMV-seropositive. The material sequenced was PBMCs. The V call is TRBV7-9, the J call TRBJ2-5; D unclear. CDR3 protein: CASSTKETQYF. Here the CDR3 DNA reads TGTGCCAGCAGCACTAAGGAGACCCAGTACTTC.